Listed here are 8 T cell receptor beta chains from one sample, sequenced in a study of blood T cells in healthy people across ages (dated by TCRdb to 2013 to 2016). The library was made by 5' RACE. Sequencing used an Illumina HiSeq 2500. A second PCR of roughly 7 to 11 cycles was performed with a sample-barcoded 5' primer and a J-beta primer mix. Using fastp at Q25 and MiXCR, TCRdb reprocessed the public reads and kept productive beta chains. Merged by CDR3 protein, the rows form single entries marked with the most common genes and DNA. In all, the sample holds over 750,000 distinct CDR3 sequences, and around a quarter of those were seen once. More than 8% of the sample comes from the top ten. These same records also appear under a second study, on T cells of mothers and their children.

Sample: blood. The receptors shown here come from a boy between 10 and 17 years old in good health.

This clonotype was observed a single time. The chain joins TRBV10-3 to TRBJ1-5, with TRBD1 identical over 8 bases. The CDR3 is 13 amino acids. Germline lookup yields CDR1 ENHRY and CDR2 SYGVKD. V shed 6 bases and J 5 bases; nucleotides not matched to a gene: 3. This CDR3 is CAIRDREHQPQHF. CDR3 nucleotides: TGTGCCATCAGGGACAGGGAGCATCAGCCCCAGCATTTT.

The table lists this clonotype with a few counts. V gene TRBV20-1 combines with J gene TRBJ2-1; either TRBD1 or TRBD2 may fit D (5 bases each). The CDR3 runs to 13 residues. With 4 bases removed from V and 5 bases from J, the gap between germline ends came to 12 bases. Germline values: CDR1 DFQATT, CDR2 SNEGSKA (reference sequence). Written as DNA, the CDR3 is TGCAGTGCTACCGGGACCAATAACAATGAGCAGTTCTTC. Translation: CSATGTNNNEQFF.

The chain joins TRBV24-1 to TRBJ2-7; D remains ambiguous. Trimming shortened V by 1 base and J by 7 bases, and 13 bases separated the two germline ends. Germline V CDR1 and CDR2: KGHDR, SFDVKD. This CDR3 is 14 amino acids long. The CDR3 loop reads CATSDFRAAREQYF. CDR3 nucleotide sequence: TGTGCCACCAGTGATTTCCGAGCAGCGCGGGAGCAGTACTTC.

This clonotype was found a few times. The chain joins TRBV10-1 to TRBJ2-5; 7 bases fit TRBD2. With the DNA end fitting TRBJ2-1 better, the J assignment may be wrong. This CDR3 contains 14 residues. Germline V gene lookup returns CDR1 WNHNN and CDR2 SYGVQD (reference sequence). The CDR3 here is CASSGAGVYNEQFF. DNA for the CDR3: TGCGCCAGCAGTGGGGCGGGAGTCTACAATGAGCAGTTCTTC.

The chain joins TRBV10-3 to TRBJ2-4; the D is unclear. The germline V gene has CDR1 ENHRY and CDR2 SYGVKD. Deletions cut 4 bases from V and 8 bases from J, with 9 bases between. The length of the CDR3 is 12 residues. This chain's CDR3 is CAISGSGDIQYF. Written as DNA, the CDR3 is TGTGCCATCAGTGGTAGTGGGGACATTCAGTACTTC.

This clonotype was observed a handful of times. The DNA of the CDR3 is TGTGCCAGCAGCTCCCGGGATCATCCTCAAGAGACCCAGTACTTC. This translates into CASSSRDHPQETQYF. The V call is TRBV7-9, the J call TRBJ2-5; tentative D call: TRBD2 (5 bases). Germline lookup yields CDR1 SEHNR and CDR2 FQNEAQ (reference sequence). Trimming pared 4 bases from V and 2 bases from J, leaving 14 bases between. The CDR3 is 15 residues long.

The V gene is TRBV28, the J gene TRBJ2-7, with TRBD2 matching over 9 bases. The CDR3 has 15 residues. The germline V gene encodes CDR1 MDHEN and CDR2 SYDVKM. The trim removed 4 bases at V and 0 bases at J, leaving 4 bases unmatched. The CDR3 is CASSYGGRASYEQYF. CDR3 coding DNA: TGTGCCAGCAGTTACGGCGGGAGGGCCTCCTACGAGCAGTACTTC.

This rearrangement joins TRBV12-3 or TRBV12-4 to TRBJ1-1; TRBD1 might be the D (5 bases). The V end lost 5 bases, the J end lost 9 bases, and 13 bases lay between the germline ends. This CDR3 region has 12 residues. The CDR3 coding sequence is TGTGCCAGCAGTATCAACCCGGGACAAGCTTTCTTT. Its translation is CASSINPGQAFF.